Listed below are T cell receptor beta chains from one sample, sequenced in a study of identical twins. TCRdb re-called the 5' RACE reads with MiXCR, one entry per CDR3 protein. The sample records about 690,000 distinct CDR3 sequences, less than 25% being singletons. Separately, the same data were catalogued under a study of T cells expressing NK-cell markers.

The sequenced sample was PBMCs. Receptors originate from a woman under 30 in good health. CDR3s include the opening cysteine and the closing phenylalanine or tryptophan. The D gene is left open where the match is weak. The size field is filled for only some rows; it gives once, few, many or a size class.

V	J	size	length	D	CDR3	DNA
TRBV20-1	TRBJ1-2	NA	14	NA	CSASAVLTTSPYFF	TGCAGTGCCTCGGCAGTTTTAACTACCTCCCCTTACTTCTTC
TRBV20-1	TRBJ2-4	few	14	NA	CSARGPGEGGIQYF	TGCAGTGCTAGAGGCCCAGGGGAAGGGGGCATTCAGTACTTC
TRBV19	TRBJ2-3	NA	15	NA	CASSIGAVRTDTQYF	TGTGCCAGTAGTATTGGAGCGGTTCGCACAGATACGCAGTATTTT
TRBV20-1	TRBJ2-1	few	15	TRBD2	CSARDQAGGPNEQFF	TGCAGTGCTAGAGATCAAGCGGGGGGGCCCAATGAGCAGTTCTTC
TRBV5-1	TRBJ2-7	NA	15	NA	CASSLGGTSSYEQYF	TGCGCCAGCAGCTTGGGCGGGACGAGCTCCTACGAGCAGTACTTC
TRBV5-1	TRBJ2-1	NA	15	TRBD2	CASSHQRERYNEQFF	TGCGCCAGCAGCCATCAGCGGGAGAGGTACAATGAGCAGTTCTTC
TRBV29-1	TRBJ1-2	few	14	NA	CSVEVYRQALGYTF	TGCAGCGTTGAGGTATATCGGCAGGCTCTTGGCTACACCTTC
TRBV21-1	TRBJ2-5	once	18	NA	CASSNAGAGALYQETQYF	TGTGCCAGCAGCAACGCCGGGGCAGGGGCTTTGTACCAAGAGACCCAGTACTTC
TRBV20-1	TRBJ1-1	NA	17	TRBD1	CSARDLGRGRPRAEAFF	TGCAGTGCTAGAGATCTGGGCAGGGGGCGACCCCGGGCTGAAGCTTTCTTT
TRBV5-1	TRBJ1-2	many	15	NA	CASSLVLQGNYGYTF	TGCGCCAGCAGCTTGGTACTCCAGGGGAACTATGGCTACACCTTC
TRBV10-3	TRBJ2-5	many	12	NA	CATRDGWETQYF	TGTGCCACGCGGGACGGATGGGAGACCCAGTACTTC
TRBV6-4	TRBJ2-6	NA	19	TRBD2	CASSAYRTSGFPGANVLTF	TGTGCCAGCAGTGCCTATCGGACTAGCGGGTTCCCCGGGGCCAACGTCCTGACTTTC
TRBV5-1	TRBJ2-5	few	13	NA	CASSPWGEETQYF	TGCGCCAGCAGCCCTTGGGGGGAAGAGACCCAGTACTTC
TRBV20-1	TRBJ2-2	few	14	NA	CSARSGEASGELFF	TGCAGTGCTAGGTCGGGAGAGGCATCCGGGGAGCTGTTTTTT
TRBV20-1	TRBJ2-5	many	15	TRBD2	CSAPQGGGAKETQYF	TGCAGTGCTCCTCAGGGCGGGGGGGCCAAAGAGACCCAGTACTTC
TRBV6-1	TRBJ2-7	many	13	NA	CASSPTPRYEQYF	TGTGCCAGCAGTCCCACCCCAAGGTACGAGCAGTACTTC
TRBV6-1	TRBJ1-6	few	16	NA	CASSRKSGTTDSPLHF	TGTGCCAGCAGCCGCAAATCCGGGACGACGGATTCACCCCTCCACTTT
TRBV7-3	TRBJ2-7	NA	16	TRBD2	CASSLTPTSGRYEQYF	TGTGCCAGCAGCTTAACCCCAACTAGCGGTCGATACGAGCAGTACTTC
TRBV12-3/TRBV12-4	TRBJ1-1	many	14	NA	CASRQGFGNTEAFF	TGTGCCAGCAGGCAGGGGTTCGGGAACACTGAAGCTTTCTTT
TRBV20-1	TRBJ2-1	NA	15	NA	CSAINDRISYNEQFF	TGCAGTGCTATAAACGACAGGATCTCCTACAATGAGCAGTTCTTC
TRBV20-1	TRBJ2-7	NA	14	NA	CSARDQERSYEQYF	TGCAGTGCTAGAGATCAAGAGCGGTCCTACGAGCAGTACTTC
TRBV7-8	TRBJ1-5	NA	15	NA	CASSPRAAPGWPQHF	TGTGCCAGCAGCCCAAGGGCGGCACCGGGGTGGCCCCAGCATTTT
TRBV29-1	TRBJ2-6	NA	12	NA	CSVENGANVLTF	TGCAGCGTTGAGAACGGGGCCAACGTCCTGACTTTC
TRBV7-8	TRBJ2-1	NA	16	NA	CATRLVFISPVDEQFF	TGTGCCACCCGACTAGTTTTTATCTCCCCCGTCGACGAGCAGTTCTTC
TRBV20-1	TRBJ2-3	few	12	TRBD2	CSTSGYTDTQYF	TGCAGTACTAGCGGCTACACAGATACGCAGTATTTT
TRBV6-5	TRBJ2-7	few	16	TRBD2	CASSYSGGRGPYEQYF	TGTGCCAGCAGTTACTCCGGCGGGAGGGGACCTTACGAGCAGTACTTC